This TCR beta chain was retrieved from a study of blood T cell repertoires in COVID-19. Study at large: Samples came from the United States, Italy and Spain, spanning acute and convalescent COVID-19. From T cells, B-cell-depleted T cells, or PBMCs came the material, which was cDNA or gDNA.

The CDR3 extends over 16 amino acids. In germline, CDR1 is KGHSH, CDR2 LQKENI. Trimming took off 7 bases at V and 3 bases at J, with 21 bases between the two ends. Methods used by the authors: Amplification of reference gene primers provided the estimated nucleated cell counts. Repertoires were generated with immunoSEQ multiplex PCR, while TCRdb's copy carries only in-frame clones and drops some. V and J calls and clone size are as listed in that table; D and trimming were resolved from the DNA. There are roughly 150,000 clones in the sample; about four fifths occur only once, and roughly 2.5% lies in the top ten. While infection was still active, Seattle patients were enrolled and then followed longitudinally.

The source of this sequence is an elderly woman with COVID-19, enrolled during active disease. The chain joins TRBV18 to TRBJ1-1; no clear D gene. The specimen sequenced was peripheral blood. The DNA of the CDR3 is TGTGCCAGCTACCCTTTCGAACCGGGGTTGGACACTGAAGCTTTCTTT. It encodes CASYPFEPGLDTEAFF.